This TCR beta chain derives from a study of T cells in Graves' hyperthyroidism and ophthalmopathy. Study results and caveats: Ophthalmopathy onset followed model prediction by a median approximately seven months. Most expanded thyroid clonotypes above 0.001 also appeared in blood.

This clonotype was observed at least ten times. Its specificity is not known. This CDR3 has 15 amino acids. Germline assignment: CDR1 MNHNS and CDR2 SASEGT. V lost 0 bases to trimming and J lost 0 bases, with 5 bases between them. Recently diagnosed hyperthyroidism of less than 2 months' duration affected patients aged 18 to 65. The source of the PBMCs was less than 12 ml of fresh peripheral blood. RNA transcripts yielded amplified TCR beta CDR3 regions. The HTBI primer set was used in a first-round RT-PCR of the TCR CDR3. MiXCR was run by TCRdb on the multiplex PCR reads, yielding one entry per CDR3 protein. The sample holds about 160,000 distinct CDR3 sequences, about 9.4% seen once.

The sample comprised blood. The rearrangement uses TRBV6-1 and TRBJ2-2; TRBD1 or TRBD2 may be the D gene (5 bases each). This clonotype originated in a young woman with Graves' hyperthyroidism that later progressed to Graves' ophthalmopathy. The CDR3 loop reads CASSEAGANTGELFF. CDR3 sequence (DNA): TGTGCCAGCAGTGAAGCGGGGGCGAACACCGGGGAGCTGTTTTTT.